The 25 T cell receptor beta chains in this list originate from one sample, sequenced in a study of Ad26.COV2.S vaccination and SARS-CoV-2 variants. Indicated treatment: about 20 received Ad26.COV2.S at low or high dose, single or two shots; about 5 received placebo; per-sample allocation not given. Sampling was done on day 63 after the first vaccine or placebo injection. Libraries were prepared by immunoSEQ multiplex PCR; TCRdb keeps only in-frame clonotypes and omits some of them. The repertoire holds 510,000 or so clones, roughly 85% seen once, with roughly 12% in the top ten. The sample was peripheral blood, taken in a trial of Ad26.COV2.S vaccine versus placebo. These receptors were obtained from a person between 18 and 60 years old who received the Ad26.COV2.S COVID-19 vaccine or a placebo.

This clone has just a few counts. The chain is built from TRBV18 and TRBJ2-7; D unresolved. Trimming pared 3 bases from V and 0 bases from J, leaving 15 bases between. The CDR3 is 16 residues long. The germline CDR1 and CDR2 sequences are KGHSH and LQKENI. The chain's CDR3 is CASSPGMIHPSYEQYF. CDR3 bases: TGTGCCAGCTCACCTGGGATGATTCACCCCTCCTACGAGCAGTACTTC.

This sequence joins TRBV11-2 and TRBJ1-1; a possible D gene is TRBD1 (6 bases). The V and J ends lost 3 bases and 7 bases respectively, with 15 bases between them. The CDR3 covers 14 residues. Per the germline V gene, CDR1 is SGHAT and CDR2 is FQNNGV. CDR3 in DNA: TGTGCCAGCAGCTTTCTAACAGGGTACGGTGAAGCTTTCTTT. It encodes CASSFLTGYGEAFF.

The chain combines TRBV7-9 with TRBJ1-1, with 8 nucleotides matching TRBD1. The CDR3 runs 14 residues. V was clipped by 5 bases and J by 1 base; unmatched bases: 3. Looked up from germline, CDR1 is SEHNR and CDR2 is FQNEAQ (reference sequence). CDR3 in amino acids: CASSRGTGNTEAFF. In DNA form, the CDR3 reads TGTGCCAGCAGCCGAGGGACAGGGAACACTGAAGCTTTCTTT.

V and J are TRBV28 and TRBJ2-7; tentatively, D is TRBD1 (6 bases). Trimming cost V 6 bases and J 5 bases, with 20 bases left between them. The CDR3 sequence is 15 residues long. The V gene's germline CDR1 is MDHEN and CDR2 SYDVKM. CDR3 residues: CASRSRGGGVNEQYF. The CDR3 DNA is TGTGCCAGCAGGTCAAGGGGTGGGGGCGTCAACGAGCAGTACTTC.

This clone is a singleton in its sample. The rearrangement links TRBV12-2 to TRBJ2-7; TRBD2, the D gene given by the table, was not confirmed from the DNA. TRBV12-2 is a pseudogene locus. The CDR3 has 17 amino acids. The CDR3 nucleotides read TGTGCAAGTCGCCCCCAGCCCAGGACTAGCGGACACTACGAGCAGTACTTC. Translating it yields CASRPQPRTSGHYEQYF.

The chain links TRBV3-1 (or the pseudogene TRBV3-2) to TRBJ2-1; a possible D gene is TRBD2 (6 bases). The CDR3 extends over 17 amino acids. The germline V gene has CDR1 LGHDT and CDR2 YNNKEL (reference sequence). V was shortened by 0 bases and J by 2 bases, with 14 bases between the two germline ends. As DNA, the CDR3 is TGTGCCAGCAGCCAAGATCTCGGCGGGATGACCTACAATGAGCAGTTCTTC. Protein: CASSQDLGGMTYNEQFF.

This chain joins TRBV5-6 and TRBJ2-1; D is ambiguous. In germline, CDR1 is SGHDT, CDR2 YYEEEE. The CDR3 runs to 12 residues. V was cut by 5 bases and J by 4 bases, with 7 bases left in between. CDR3 DNA sequence: TGTGCCAGCAGTGGGCCTTACAATGAGCAGTTCTTC. This codes for CASSGPYNEQFF.

This chain links TRBV19 with TRBJ2-3; 7 bases align to TRBD1. Germline CDR1 LNHDA, CDR2 SQIVND (reference sequence). V lost 1 base to trimming and J lost 3 bases; unmatched junction nucleotides: 7. The CDR3 has 16 amino acids. CDR3 region: CASSIVPTGPTDTQYF. In nucleotides, the CDR3 is TGTGCCAGTAGTATAGTCCCGACAGGGCCGACAGATACGCAGTATTTT.

The chain couples TRBV4-2 to TRBJ2-3; no clear D gene. The germline CDR1 and CDR2 sequences are LGHNA and YNFKEQ. The CDR3 contains 14 residues. V was pared by 3 bases and J by 6 bases, with 13 bases between. DNA for the CDR3: TGTGCCAGCAGCCAGTTAGCTAGTTCGGATACGCAGTATTTT. This codes for CASSQLASSDTQYF.

The chain carries TRBV30 and TRBJ2-1, with D perhaps matching TRBD1 or TRBD2 (5 bases each). CDR1 GTSNPN and CDR2 SVGIG come from the germline V gene (reference sequence). The CDR3 is made up of 15 amino acids. V shed 0 bases and J shed 10 bases, with 19 bases lying between them. The CDR3 nucleotides are TGTGCCTGGAGTGTAGGGACGGGACCCTTGGGGGAGCAGTTCTTC. This gives the protein CAWSVGTGPLGEQFF.

This clone has only one observation. J is TRBJ1-5 and V is TRBV28, with no clear D. The CDR3 runs 15 residues. The germline V and J ends were trimmed by 3 bases and 9 bases, with 18 bases remaining between them. Germline loops: CDR1 MDHEN, CDR2 SYDVKM. The CDR3 DNA follows: TGTGCCAGCAGTTTGTCCCGACTGCAGTGGGCGCCCCAGCATTTT. Amino acid sequence: CASSLSRLQWAPQHF.

The chain carries TRBV28 and TRBJ2-7; D is undetermined. Germline V gene lookup returns CDR1 MDHEN and CDR2 SYDVKM. CDR3 length equals 16 residues. The V end lost 3 bases, the J end lost 4 bases, and 19 bases lay between the germline ends. The CDR3 nucleotides are TGTGCCAGCAGTTTCTCTCCTCGGTCCATGGGGTACGAGCAGTACTTC. It is translated as CASSFSPRSMGYEQYF. Using reference TRBV28 and TRBJ2-7 for the parts outside the CDR3, the full variable domain is DVKVTQSSRYLVKRTGEKVFLECVQDMDHENMFWYRQDPGLGLRLIYFSYDVKMKEKGDIPEGYSVSREKKERFSLILESASTNQTSMYLCASSFSPRSMGYEQYFGPGTRLTVT.

The CDR3 DNA sequence: TGTGCCAGCAGCTTTGTCCCAGGGGGCAATGAAAAACTGTTTTTT. Translated, it gives CASSFVPGGNEKLFF. This chain joins TRBV5-4 and TRBJ1-4, with 8 bases matching TRBD1. Germline V gene data show CDR1 as SGHNT and CDR2 as YYREEE (reference sequence). V gave up 2 bases and J gave up 5 bases; unmatched junction bases: 5. The CDR3 sequence is 15 residues long. The entire variable domain, with the rest obtained from reference TRBV5-4 and TRBJ1-4, is as follows: ETGVTQSPTHLIKTRGQQVTLRCSSQSGHNTVSWYQQALGQGPQFIFQYYREEENGRGNFPPRFSGLQFPNYSSELNVNALELDDSALYLCASSFVPGGNEKLFFGSGTQLSVL.

This clone was picked up one time. Within the sample, other DNA sequences also encode this same CDR3. This chain links TRBV19 with TRBJ1-5, with D possibly being TRBD1 (5 bases). Trimming removed 1 base at V and 3 bases at J, with 7 bases between. Germline lookup yields CDR1 LNHDA and CDR2 SQIVND (reference sequence). This CDR3 has 14 residues. This chain's CDR3 is CASSIGGPNQPQHF. The CDR3, as DNA: TGTGCCAGTAGTATAGGGGGCCCCAATCAGCCCCAGCATTTT.

The chain couples TRBV5-5 to TRBJ2-5; the match to TRBD2 covers 10 bases. Germline CDR1 and CDR2: SGHKS and YYEKEE (reference sequence). The CDR3 contains 16 residues. With 0 bases clipped from V and 5 bases from J, the junction kept 7 bases outside the gene matches. CDR3: CASSLALAGVLETQYF. The CDR3 coding sequence is TGTGCCAGCAGCTTGGCGCTAGCGGGAGTTCTGGAGACCCAGTACTTC.

The chain combines TRBV20-1 with TRBJ2-1, with D unresolved. The V and J ends lost 3 bases and 7 bases respectively, with 22 bases between them. There are 16 residues in the CDR3. The germline V gene has CDR1 DFQATT and CDR2 SNEGSKA (reference sequence). The CDR3 sequence: CSASIRVRVSDNEQFF. CDR3 nucleotides: TGCAGTGCTAGTATTCGGGTCCGCGTTTCGGATAATGAGCAGTTCTTC.

V is TRBV19 and J is TRBJ1-2, with 8 bases matching TRBD1. The V gene's germline CDR1 is LNHDA and CDR2 SQIVND (reference sequence). This CDR3 is 15 amino acids long. The V and J ends lost 6 bases and 4 bases, in that order; junction bases with no gene match: 10. In DNA form, the CDR3 reads TGTGCCAGTAGCGCCATTCAGGGGGCCCTCTATGGCTACACCTTC. Protein product: CASSAIQGALYGYTF.

This rearrangement joins TRBV29-1 to TRBJ2-7, with no clear D. The CDR3 loop spans 13 amino acids. Germline V gene lookup returns CDR1 SQVTM and CDR2 ANQGSEA. V gave up 1 base and J gave up 6 bases, with 13 bases separating them. The CDR3 protein is CSVEGPSLGEQYF. The CDR3 bases are TGCAGCGTTGAAGGTCCTAGTCTCGGCGAGCAGTACTTC.

This clone showed up just once. The chain links TRBV28 to TRBJ1-2; D is ambiguous. Germline CDR1 is MDHEN and CDR2 is SYDVKM. The CDR3 extends over 13 amino acids. Trimming shortened V by 6 bases and J by 2 bases, and 10 bases separated the two germline ends. CDR3 amino acids: CASRSAGNYGYTF. The CDR3 bases are TGTGCCAGCAGATCCGCGGGGAACTATGGCTACACCTTC.

The chain joins TRBV30 to TRBJ2-5, with D perhaps being TRBD1 or TRBD2 (6 bases each). V gave up 4 bases and J gave up 7 bases, with 13 bases separating them. There are 12 residues in the CDR3. CDR1 and CDR2 from the germline V gene are GTSNPN and SVGIG (reference sequence). CDR3 nucleotides: TGTGCCTGGACAAAGGGGGGATGGACCCAGTACTTC. Residues: CAWTKGGWTQYF.

The chain links TRBV12-5 to TRBJ2-7, with D maybe TRBD2 (5 bases). Trimming left V 4 bases short and J 7 bases short, with 20 bases between. The germline gives CDR1 LGHNT, CDR2 FRNRAP. The CDR3 runs to 15 residues. The CDR3 region is CASGSGGRGPLEQYF. The CDR3, as DNA: TGTGCTAGTGGTTCCGGAGGTAGAGGCCCCTTGGAGCAGTACTTC.

The chain employs TRBV5-4 and TRBJ2-5; D uncertain. This CDR3 is 13 amino acids long. The V gene lost 5 bases and the J gene lost 3 bases, with 11 bases spanning the gap. In germline, CDR1 is SGHNT, CDR2 YYREEE (reference sequence). The CDR3 loop reads CASRHPWEETQYF. The CDR3 coding sequence is TGTGCCAGCAGACATCCATGGGAAGAGACCCAGTACTTC.

This rearrangement joins TRBV3-1 (or the pseudogene TRBV3-2) to TRBJ2-1; TRBD1 might be the D (5 bases). Trimming pared 1 base from V and 2 bases from J, leaving 9 bases between. This CDR3 has 15 residues. Germline assignment: CDR1 LGHDT and CDR2 YNNKEL (reference sequence). CDR3 nucleotides: TGTGCCAGCAGCCAAGCGCCGACAGCCTACAATGAGCAGTTCTTC. Its translation: CASSQAPTAYNEQFF.

V gene TRBV18 combines with J gene TRBJ2-2; D perhaps matches TRBD1 (6 bases). CDR3 size: 15 residues. V was trimmed by 3 bases and J by 6 bases, leaving 14 bases between them. Germline CDR1 KGHSH, CDR2 LQKENI. CDR3 sequence (DNA): TGTGCCAGCTCACCTTACAAACAGGGTTCCGGGGAGCTGTTTTTT. Residues: CASSPYKQGSGELFF.

The V gene is TRBV7-9, the J gene TRBJ2-5; perhaps TRBD2 as D (6 bases). Trimming stripped 4 bases from V and 3 bases from J, with 15 bases between. The CDR3 is made up of 15 amino acids. The V gene's germline CDR1 is SEHNR and CDR2 FQNEAQ (reference sequence). The CDR3 sequence: CASSSTGGLEETQYF. The CDR3 DNA reads TGTGCCAGCAGCTCAACCGGAGGGCTAGAAGAGACCCAGTACTTC.